This T cell receptor beta chain was obtained from a study of a mutant IDH1 vaccine in newly diagnosed glioma. The wider study: Most patients had received both radiotherapy and temozolomide, the prior options being radiotherapy, temozolomide, or both. Findings and caveats of the study: Evidence of vaccine-induced immune responses was documented in approximately 93% of patients.

With respect to this clone: Antigen unknown. The same CDR3 is also encoded by other DNA sequences in this sample.

Time point specified: baseline, week 1 (first vaccination visit). Stated treatment: pre-vaccination baseline after standard-of-care therapy. This table comes from immunoSEQ multiplex PCR, and its TCRdb copy is limited to in-frame clones, with some not included. The profile shows about 67,000 clones, more than 70% of them singletons. Germline V gives CDR1 SQVTM, CDR2 ANQGSEA. The length of the CDR3 is 12 residues. Trimming left V 6 bases short and J 2 bases short, with 10 bases between. The TCR sequence derives from a woman aged 18-29 years with glioma. Some clones in this sample may be carry-over from other donors' samples. The sample in question was peripheral blood mononuclear cells (PBMCs), obtained from a glioma patient treated with radiotherapy, temozolomide or both. The rearrangement joins TRBV29-1 to TRBJ1-2; D is uncertain. CDR3 loop: CSVEGRNYGYTF. CDR3 bases: TGCAGCGTCGAGGGCAGGAACTATGGCTACACCTTC.